This T cell receptor beta chain was observed in a study of CD8+CD57+ T cells in acquired aplastic anemia. Genomic DNA templated the TCR beta VDJ and CDR3 profiling. TCRdb processed the reads anew with MiXCR; each CDR3 protein has one entry. The table lists about 210,000 distinct CDR3 sequences, over 60% of them singletons, with around 32% in the top ten. Germline loops: CDR1 SGHRS, CDR2 YFSETQ. V dropped 4 bases and J dropped 2 bases, with 13 bases sitting between them. The length of the CDR3 is 14 residues. The sample taken for sequencing was sorted CD4+, CD8+, or CD8+CD57+ T cells (not recorded which) from PBMCs. The TCR originated in a human donor in good health. This sequence joins TRBV5-1 and TRBJ2-7, with a possible D match to TRBD2 (6 bases). This chain's CDR3 is CASSAAPGAYEQYF. The DNA for the CDR3 is TGCGCCAGCAGCGCCGCCCCGGGAGCCTACGAGCAGTACTTC.